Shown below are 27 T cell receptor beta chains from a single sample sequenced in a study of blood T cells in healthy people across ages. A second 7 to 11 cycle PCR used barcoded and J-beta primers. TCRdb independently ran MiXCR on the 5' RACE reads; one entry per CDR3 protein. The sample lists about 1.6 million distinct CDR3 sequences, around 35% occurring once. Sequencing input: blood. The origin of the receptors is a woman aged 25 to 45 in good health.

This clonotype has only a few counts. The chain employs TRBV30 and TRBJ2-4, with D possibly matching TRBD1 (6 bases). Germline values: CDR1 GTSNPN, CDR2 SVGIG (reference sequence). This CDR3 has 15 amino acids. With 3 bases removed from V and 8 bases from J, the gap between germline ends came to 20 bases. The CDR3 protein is CAWRHPWGPRDIQYF. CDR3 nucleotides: TGTGCCTGGAGACATCCTTGGGGGCCACGGGACATTCAGTACTTC.

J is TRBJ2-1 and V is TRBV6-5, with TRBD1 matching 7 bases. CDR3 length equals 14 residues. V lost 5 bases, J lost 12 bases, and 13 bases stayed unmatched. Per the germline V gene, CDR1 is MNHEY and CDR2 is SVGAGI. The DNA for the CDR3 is TGTGCCAGCAGTGCTCCGGGACAGCCCGTCAGGCAGTTCTTC. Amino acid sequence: CASSAPGQPVRQFF.

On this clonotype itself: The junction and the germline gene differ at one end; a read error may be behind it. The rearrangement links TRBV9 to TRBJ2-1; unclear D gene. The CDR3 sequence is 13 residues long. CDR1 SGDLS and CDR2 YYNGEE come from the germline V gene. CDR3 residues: CARSEDPSDEQFF. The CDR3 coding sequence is TGTGCCCGCAGCGAGGACCCTTCGGATGAGCAGTTCTTC. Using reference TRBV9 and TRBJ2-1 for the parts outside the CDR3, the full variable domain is DSGVTQTPKHLITATGQRVTLRCSPRSGDLSVYWYQQSLDQGLQFLIQYYNGEERAKGNILERFSAQQFPDLHSELNLSSLELGDSALYFCARSEDPSDEQFFGPGTRLTVL.

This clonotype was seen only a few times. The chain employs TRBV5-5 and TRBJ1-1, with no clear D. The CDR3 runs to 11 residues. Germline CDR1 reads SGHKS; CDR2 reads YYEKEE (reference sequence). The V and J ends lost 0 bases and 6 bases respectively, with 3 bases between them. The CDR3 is CASSLVAEAFF. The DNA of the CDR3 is TGTGCCAGCAGCTTGGTGGCTGAAGCTTTCTTT.

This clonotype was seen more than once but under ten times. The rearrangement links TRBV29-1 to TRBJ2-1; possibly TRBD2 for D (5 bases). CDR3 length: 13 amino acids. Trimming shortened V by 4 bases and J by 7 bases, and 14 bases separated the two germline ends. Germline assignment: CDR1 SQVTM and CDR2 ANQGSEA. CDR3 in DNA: TGCAGCGTTGGGGAGATTTCTAGGAATGAGCAGTTCTTC. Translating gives CSVGEISRNEQFF.

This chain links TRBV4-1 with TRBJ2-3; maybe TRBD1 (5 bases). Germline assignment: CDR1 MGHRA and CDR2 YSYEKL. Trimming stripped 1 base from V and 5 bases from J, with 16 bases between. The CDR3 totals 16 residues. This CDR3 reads CASSQGAGFGEDTQYF. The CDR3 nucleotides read TGCGCCAGCAGCCAAGGGGCAGGGTTCGGCGAAGATACGCAGTATTTT.

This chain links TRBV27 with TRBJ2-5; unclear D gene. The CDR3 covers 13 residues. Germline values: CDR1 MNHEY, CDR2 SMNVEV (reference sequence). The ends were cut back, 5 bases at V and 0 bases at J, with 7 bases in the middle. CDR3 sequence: CASSPYYQETQYF. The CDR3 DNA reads TGTGCCAGCAGTCCCTACTACCAAGAGACCCAGTACTTC.

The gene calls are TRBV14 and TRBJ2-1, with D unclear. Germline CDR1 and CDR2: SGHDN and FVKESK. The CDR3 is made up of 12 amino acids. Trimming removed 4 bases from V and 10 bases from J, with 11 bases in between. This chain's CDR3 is CASSPMVYEQFF. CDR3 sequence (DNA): TGTGCCAGCAGCCCCATGGTGTACGAGCAGTTCTTC.

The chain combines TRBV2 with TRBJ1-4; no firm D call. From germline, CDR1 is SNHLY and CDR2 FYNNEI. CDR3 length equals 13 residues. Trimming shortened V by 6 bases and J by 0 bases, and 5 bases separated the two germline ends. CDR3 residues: CASSGSTNEKLFF. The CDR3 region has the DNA TGTGCCAGCAGCGGGTCAACTAATGAAAAACTGTTTTTT.

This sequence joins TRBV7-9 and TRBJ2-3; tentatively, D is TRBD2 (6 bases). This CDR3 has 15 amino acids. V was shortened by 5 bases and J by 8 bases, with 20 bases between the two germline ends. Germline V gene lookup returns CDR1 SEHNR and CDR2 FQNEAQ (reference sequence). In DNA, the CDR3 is TGTGCCAGCAGCCACCTACCGGGGGAAAGAGGTACGCAGTATTTT. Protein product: CASSHLPGERGTQYF.

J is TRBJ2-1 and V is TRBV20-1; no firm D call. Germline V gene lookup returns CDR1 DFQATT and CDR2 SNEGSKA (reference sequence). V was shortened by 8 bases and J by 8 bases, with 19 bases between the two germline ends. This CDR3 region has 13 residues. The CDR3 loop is CSPLHPGMDEQFF. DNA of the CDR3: TGCAGTCCGCTTCACCCTGGGATGGATGAGCAGTTCTTC.

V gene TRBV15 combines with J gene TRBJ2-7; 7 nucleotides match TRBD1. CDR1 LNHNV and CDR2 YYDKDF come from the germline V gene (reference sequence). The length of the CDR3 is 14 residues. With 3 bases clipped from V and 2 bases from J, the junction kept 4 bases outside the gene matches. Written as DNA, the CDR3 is TGTGCCACCAGCAGTCGAGGGGGCGCCTACGAGCAGTACTTC. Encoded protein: CATSSRGGAYEQYF.

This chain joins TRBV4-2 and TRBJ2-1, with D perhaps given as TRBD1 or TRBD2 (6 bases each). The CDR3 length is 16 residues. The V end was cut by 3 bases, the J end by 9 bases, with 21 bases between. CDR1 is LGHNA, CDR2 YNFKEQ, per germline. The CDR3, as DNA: TGTGCCAGCAGCCATGAACTTTCGGGGGCTCGCAGTGAGCAGTTCTTC. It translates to CASSHELSGARSEQFF.

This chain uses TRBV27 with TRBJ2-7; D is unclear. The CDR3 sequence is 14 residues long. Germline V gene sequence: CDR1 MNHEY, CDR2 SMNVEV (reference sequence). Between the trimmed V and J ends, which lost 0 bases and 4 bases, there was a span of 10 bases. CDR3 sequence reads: CASSLSQRIYEQYF. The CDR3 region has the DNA TGTGCCAGCAGTTTATCGCAACGAATTTACGAGCAGTACTTC.

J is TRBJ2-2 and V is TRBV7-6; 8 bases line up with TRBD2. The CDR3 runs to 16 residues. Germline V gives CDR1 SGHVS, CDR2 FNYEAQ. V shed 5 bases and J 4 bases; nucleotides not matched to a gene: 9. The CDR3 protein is CASSRAGGTSTGELFF. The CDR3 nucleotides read TGTGCCAGCAGCCGGGCGGGGGGAACGAGCACCGGGGAGCTGTTTTTT.

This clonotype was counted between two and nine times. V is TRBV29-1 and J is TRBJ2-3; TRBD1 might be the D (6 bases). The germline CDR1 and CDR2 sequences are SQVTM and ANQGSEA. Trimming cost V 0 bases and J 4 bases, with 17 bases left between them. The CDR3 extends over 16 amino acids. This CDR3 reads CSVEDLSGAVADTQYF. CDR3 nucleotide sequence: TGCAGCGTTGAAGATCTTTCAGGGGCGGTAGCAGATACGCAGTATTTT.

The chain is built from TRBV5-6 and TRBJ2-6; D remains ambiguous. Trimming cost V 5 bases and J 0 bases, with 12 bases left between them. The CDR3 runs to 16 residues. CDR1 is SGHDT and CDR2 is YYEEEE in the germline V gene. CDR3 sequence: CASSGSEISGANVLTF. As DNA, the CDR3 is TGTGCCAGCAGTGGGTCGGAGATCTCTGGGGCCAACGTCCTGACTTTC.

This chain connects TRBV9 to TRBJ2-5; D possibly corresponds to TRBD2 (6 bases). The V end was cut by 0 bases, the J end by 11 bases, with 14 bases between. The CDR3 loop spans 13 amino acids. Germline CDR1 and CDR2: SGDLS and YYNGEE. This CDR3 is CASSVDGNREQYF. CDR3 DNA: TGTGCCAGCAGCGTAGACGGCAATCGGGAGCAGTACTTC.

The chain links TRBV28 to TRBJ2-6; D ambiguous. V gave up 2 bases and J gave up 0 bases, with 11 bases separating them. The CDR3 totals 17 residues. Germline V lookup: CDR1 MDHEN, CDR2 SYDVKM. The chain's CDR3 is CASSLRVPSSGANVLTF. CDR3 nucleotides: TGTGCCAGCAGTTTACGGGTCCCTAGCTCTGGGGCCAACGTCCTGACTTTC.

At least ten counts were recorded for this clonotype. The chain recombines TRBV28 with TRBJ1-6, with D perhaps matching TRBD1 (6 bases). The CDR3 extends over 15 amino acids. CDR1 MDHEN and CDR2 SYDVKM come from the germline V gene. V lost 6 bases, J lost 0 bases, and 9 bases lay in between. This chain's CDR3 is CASREQGSYNSPLHF. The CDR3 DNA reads TGTGCCAGCAGGGAACAGGGCTCCTATAATTCACCCCTCCACTTT. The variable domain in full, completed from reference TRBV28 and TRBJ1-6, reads DVKVTQSSRYLVKRTGEKVFLECVQDMDHENMFWYRQDPGLGLRLIYFSYDVKMKEKGDIPEGYSVSREKKERFSLILESASTNQTSMYLCASREQGSYNSPLHFGNGTRLTVT.

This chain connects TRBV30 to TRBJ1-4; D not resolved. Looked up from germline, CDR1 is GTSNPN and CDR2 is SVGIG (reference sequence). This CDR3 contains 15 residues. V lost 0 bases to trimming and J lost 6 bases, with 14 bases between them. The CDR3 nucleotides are TGTGCCTGGAGTGTCTCATTGGGCCATGATGAAAAACTGTTTTTT. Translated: CAWSVSLGHDEKLFF. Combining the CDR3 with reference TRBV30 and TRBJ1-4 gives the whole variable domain SQTIHQWPATLVQPVGSPLSLECTVEGTSNPNLYWYRQAAGRGLQLLFYSVGIGQISSEVPQNLSASRPQDRQFILSSKKLLLSDSGFYLCAWSVSLGHDEKLFFGSGTQLSVL.

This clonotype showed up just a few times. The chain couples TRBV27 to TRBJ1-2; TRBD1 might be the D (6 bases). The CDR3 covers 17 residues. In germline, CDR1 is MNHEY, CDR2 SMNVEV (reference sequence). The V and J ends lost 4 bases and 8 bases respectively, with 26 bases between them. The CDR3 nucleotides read TGTGCCAGCAGTTCCACAGGGTTCACCGGTCTAGGGGGAGGCTACACCTTC. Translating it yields CASSSTGFTGLGGGYTF.

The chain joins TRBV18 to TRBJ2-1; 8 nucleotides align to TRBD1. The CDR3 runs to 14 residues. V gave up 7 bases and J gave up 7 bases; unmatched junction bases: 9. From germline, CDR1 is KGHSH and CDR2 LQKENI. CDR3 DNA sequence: TGTGCCAGCTGTATCGGACAGGGTGTGAATGAGCAGTTCTTC. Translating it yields CASCIGQGVNEQFF. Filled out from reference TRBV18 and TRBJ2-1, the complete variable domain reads NAGVMQNPRHLVRRRGQEARLRCSPMKGHSHVYWYRQLPEEGLKFMVYLQKENIIDESGMPKERFSAEFPKEGPSILRIQQVVRGDSAAYFCASCIGQGVNEQFFGPGTRLTVL.

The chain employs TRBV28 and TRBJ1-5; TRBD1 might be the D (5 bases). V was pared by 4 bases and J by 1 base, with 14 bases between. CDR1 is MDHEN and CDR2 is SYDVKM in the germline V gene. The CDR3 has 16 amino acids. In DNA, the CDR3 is TGTGCCAGCAGTTCACGGACAAGAGGGAGCAATCAGCCCCAGCATTTT. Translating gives CASSSRTRGSNQPQHF.

This CDR3 is CSVEGLSGDRDRAQYF. CDR3 DNA: TGCAGCGTCGAGGGTTTGTCGGGGGACCGAGACAGGGCCCAGTACTTC. This chain connects TRBV29-1 to TRBJ2-5, with D perhaps TRBD1 (7 bases). The CDR3 totals 16 residues. The germline V gene has CDR1 SQVTM and CDR2 ANQGSEA. The V and J ends lost 6 bases and 9 bases respectively, with 29 bases between them.

The CDR3 region has the DNA TGTGCCAGCAGCTTAACTGCAGGCTTGGATGAGCAGTTCTTC. As protein: CASSLTAGLDEQFF. The chain is built from TRBV7-3 and TRBJ2-1; D is unclear. Germline V lookup: CDR1 SGHTA, CDR2 FQGTGA. Trimming removed 0 bases at V and 8 bases at J, with 11 bases between. This CDR3 is built from 14 residues.

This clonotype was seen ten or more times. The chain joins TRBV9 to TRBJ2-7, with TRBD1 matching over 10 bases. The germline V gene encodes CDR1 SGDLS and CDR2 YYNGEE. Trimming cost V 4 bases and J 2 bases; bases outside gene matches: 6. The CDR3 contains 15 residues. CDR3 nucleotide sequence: TGTGCCAGCAGCCCCGGACAGGGGGGAGCCTACGAGCAGTACTTC. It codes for CASSPGQGGAYEQYF.